The 25 T cell receptor beta chains below were found in one sample sequenced in a study of cytomegalovirus exposure and HLA in healthy donors. Generated by immunoSEQ multiplex PCR, the TCRdb table keeps only in-frame clones and is missing some. This sample has 250,000 to 350,000 clones, with 88% found just once. Input material: PBMCs. The receptor set was obtained from a man aged 25 to 45 in good health and CMV-seronegative.

The chain is built from TRBV27 and TRBJ2-2; no clear D gene. Deletions cut 3 bases from V and 7 bases from J, with 12 bases between. This CDR3 contains 14 residues. Germline lookup yields CDR1 MNHEY and CDR2 SMNVEV (reference sequence). This chain's CDR3 is CASSFSKTDGELFF. Here the CDR3 DNA reads TGTGCCAGCAGTTTTTCCAAGACTGACGGGGAGCTGTTTTTT.

The CDR3 reads CASSEKGQPSNQPQHF. CDR3 DNA sequence: TGTGCCAGCAGTGAAAAGGGACAACCTAGCAATCAGCCCCAGCATTTT. J is TRBJ1-5 and V is TRBV6-1; D is perhaps TRBD1 (6 bases). CDR1 and CDR2 from the germline V gene are MNHNS and SASEGT. V lost 2 bases, J lost 0 bases, and 11 bases lay in between. This CDR3 is 16 amino acids long.

The rearrangement links TRBV19 to TRBJ1-6, with 7 positions matching TRBD1. The CDR3 runs 15 residues. Germline CDR1 and CDR2: LNHDA and SQIVND (reference sequence). J was trimmed by 9 bases and V by 6 bases; bases with no gene match: 11. The CDR3 sequence: CASSEQQGRTSPLHF. The CDR3 DNA follows: TGTGCCAGTAGCGAACAACAGGGGCGGACTTCACCCCTCCACTTT.

The chain joins TRBV7-2 to TRBJ2-1, with 8 positions matching TRBD1. Trimming at V came to 9 bases and at J to 4 bases, leaving 8 bases not matched to a gene. The CDR3 consists of 14 residues. CDR1 and CDR2 from the germline V gene are SGHTA and FQGNSA. The CDR3 here is CASSGQVLYNEQFF. The CDR3, as DNA: TGTGCCAGTTCGGGACAGGTACTATACAATGAGCAGTTCTTC.

The chain links TRBV15 to TRBJ1-5; 8 bases line up with TRBD1. V lost 5 bases and J lost 0; bases outside the gene matches: 15. This CDR3 spans 19 amino acids. Germline V gene lookup returns CDR1 LNHNV and CDR2 YYDKDF (reference sequence). CDR3 nucleotides: TGTGCCACCAGCCCAAGACCCCGGACAGGGACACATAGCAATCAGCCCCAGCATTTT. Amino acids: CATSPRPRTGTHSNQPQHF.

CDR3 loop: CASSSLGHYNEQFF. CDR3 in DNA: TGTGCCAGCAGCTCGTTGGGACACTACAATGAGCAGTTCTTC. The genes are TRBV5-4 and TRBJ2-1; a possible D gene is TRBD1 (6 bases). With 3 bases removed from V and 3 bases from J, the gap between germline ends came to 10 bases. Germline lookup yields CDR1 SGHNT and CDR2 YYREEE (reference sequence). There are 14 residues in the CDR3.

The V call is TRBV2, the J call TRBJ2-2; a possible D gene is TRBD2 (6 bases). The CDR3 runs 13 residues. Trimming stripped 6 bases from V and 7 bases from J, with 12 bases between. Germline CDR1 SNHLY, CDR2 FYNNEI. In DNA, the CDR3 is TGTGCCAGCAGGGGACTCTTTATCGGGGAGCTGTTTTTT. Encoded protein: CASRGLFIGELFF.

The genes are TRBV9 and TRBJ1-6, with TRBD1 as a possible D gene (5 bases). This CDR3 has 17 residues. The V gene's germline CDR1 is SGDLS and CDR2 YYNGEE. V was cut by 0 bases and J by 2 bases, with 12 bases left in between. CDR3 in amino acids: CASSVGGLGTYNSPLHF. CDR3 coding DNA: TGTGCCAGCAGCGTAGGGGGCCTGGGGACCTATAATTCACCCCTCCACTTT.

The genes are TRBV5-4 and TRBJ1-4; 9 bases are shared with TRBD1. The CDR3 covers 15 residues. V was clipped by 2 bases and J by 4 bases; unmatched bases: 3. Germline assignment: CDR1 SGHNT and CDR2 YYREEE (reference sequence). The CDR3 sequence is CASSFKGQGNEKLFF. The CDR3, as DNA: TGTGCCAGCAGCTTTAAGGGACAGGGTAATGAAAAACTGTTTTTT. The variable domain in full, with the rest retrieved from reference TRBV5-4 and TRBJ1-4, is ETGVTQSPTHLIKTRGQQVTLRCSSQSGHNTVSWYQQALGQGPQFIFQYYREEENGRGNFPPRFSGLQFPNYSSELNVNALELDDSALYLCASSFKGQGNEKLFFGSGTQLSVL.

The rearrangement uses TRBV19 and TRBJ1-1; 11 bases are a match to TRBD1. This CDR3 is built from 12 residues. Germline loops: CDR1 LNHDA, CDR2 SQIVND (reference sequence). The V and J ends lost 10 bases and 6 bases, in that order; junction bases with no gene match: 4. CDR3 nucleotide sequence: TGTGCCACCGGACAGGGGGCCGCTGAAGCTTTCTTT. Amino acid sequence: CATGQGAAEAFF.

This clone was seen just once. The CDR3 reads CASSLGGAKELFF. For the CDR3, the DNA is TGCGCCAGCAGCTTAGGCGGTGCTAAAGAGCTGTTTTTT. The V call is TRBV5-1, the J call TRBJ2-2; D is uncertain. Germline V CDR1 and CDR2: SGHRS, YFSETQ. The CDR3 spans 13 residues. V shed 2 bases and J shed 11 bases, with 13 bases lying between them.

The V and J genes are TRBV7-8 and TRBJ1-5, with D unresolved. This CDR3 spans 13 amino acids. Germline V gene lookup returns CDR1 SGHVS and CDR2 FQNEAQ. With 1 base removed from V and 6 bases from J, the gap between germline ends came to 7 bases. In nucleotides, the CDR3 is TGTGCCAGCAGCTTAGAGTTCGGTCAGCCCCAGCATTTT. Amino acid sequence: CASSLEFGQPQHF. Looking up the rest from reference TRBV7-8 and TRBJ1-5 gives the full variable domain: GAGVSQSPRYKVAKRGQDVALRCDPISGHVSLFWYQQALGQGPEFLTYFQNEAQLDKSGLPSDRFFAERPEGSVSTLKIQRTQQEDSAVYLCASSLEFGQPQHFGDGTRLSIL.

The gene calls are TRBV18 and TRBJ2-1; 9 bases map to TRBD2. Germline V gene lookup returns CDR1 KGHSH and CDR2 LQKENI. J was trimmed by 5 bases and V by 6 bases; bases with no gene match: 8. The CDR3 runs 15 residues. CDR3 amino acids: CASSPGLAGNNEQFF. The CDR3 DNA sequence: TGTGCCAGCTCCCCCGGGCTAGCGGGGAACAATGAGCAGTTCTTC.

This chain links TRBV11-3 with TRBJ1-1; D gene uncertain. The CDR3 loop spans 17 amino acids. The germline V gene encodes CDR1 SGHNT and CDR2 YENEEA. Trimming cost V 0 bases and J 7 bases, with 21 bases left between them. The CDR3 sequence is CASSLDRLQMTSVEAFF. CDR3 sequence (DNA): TGTGCCAGCAGCTTAGATCGTTTGCAGATGACTTCGGTTGAAGCTTTCTTT.

The gene calls are TRBV30 and TRBJ1-6; D unclear. The germline V gene has CDR1 GTSNPN and CDR2 SVGIG (reference sequence). CDR3 length: 14 amino acids. The V end lost 0 bases, the J end lost 6 bases, and 9 bases lay between the germline ends. The DNA of the CDR3 is TGTGCCTGGAGTGTAGTTATGAGTAATTCACCCCTCCACTTT. Translated, it gives CAWSVVMSNSPLHF.

V and J are TRBV5-5 and TRBJ1-4; tentatively, D is TRBD1 (5 bases). This CDR3 is built from 17 residues. The germline CDR1 and CDR2 sequences are SGHKS and YYEKEE (reference sequence). V lost 4 bases to trimming and J lost 4 bases, with 20 bases between them. The CDR3 DNA sequence: TGTGCCAGCAGCCTAGAGTGGGGGAGGGCGATTAATGAAAAACTGTTTTTT. The encoded protein is CASSLEWGRAINEKLFF.

The CDR3 protein is CASSLALSYNSPLHF. DNA of the CDR3: TGTGCCAGTAGTCTCGCGCTGTCCTATAATTCACCCCTCCACTTT. The J gene is TRBJ1-6, the V gene TRBV19; D is uncertain. Germline V CDR1 and CDR2: LNHDA, SQIVND (reference sequence). The CDR3 is 15 amino acids. Deletions cut 5 bases from V and 1 base from J, with 9 bases between.

This clone was counted only a few times. The rearrangement joins TRBV25-1 to TRBJ1-2, with 9 bases identical to TRBD1. The V gene end was trimmed by 6 bases and the J gene end by 2 bases; junction bases not matched to a gene: 4. The CDR3 runs 14 residues. From germline, CDR1 is MGHDK and CDR2 SYGVNS. The CDR3 spells CASSWGQGNYGYTF. The CDR3 DNA is TGTGCCAGCAGCTGGGGACAGGGCAACTATGGCTACACCTTC.

The sample holds one count of this clone. The chain carries TRBV19 and TRBJ1-3; D ambiguous. The germline V and J ends were trimmed by 7 bases and 0 bases, with 13 bases remaining between them. CDR3 length: 15 amino acids. Germline lookup yields CDR1 LNHDA and CDR2 SQIVND (reference sequence). For the CDR3, the DNA is TGTGCCAGTACCTCCGCCGGTGTCTCTGGAAACACCATATATTTT. Translation gives CASTSAGVSGNTIYF. Drawing the rest from reference TRBV19 and TRBJ1-3, the complete variable domain is DGGITQSPKYLFRKEGQNVTLSCEQNLNHDAMYWYRQDPGQGLRLIYYSQIVNDFQKGDIAEGYSVSREKKESFPLTVTSAQKNPTAFYLCASTSAGVSGNTIYFGEGSWLTVV.

The chain recombines TRBV27 with TRBJ2-5; 7 bases agree with TRBD1. CDR3 length equals 16 residues. Germline CDR1 is MNHEY and CDR2 is SMNVEV (reference sequence). Trimming removed 7 bases from V and 4 bases from J; junction bases left unmatched: 15. The CDR3 coding sequence is TGTGCCAGCAACAGTAGGGCAGGGGGTAGGAGAGAGACCCAGTACTTC. Protein sequence: CASNSRAGGRRETQYF.

This clone was detected ten times or more. The genes are TRBV5-1 and TRBJ1-2; TRBD1 aligns across 7 bases. Germline CDR1 and CDR2: SGHRS and YFSETQ. The CDR3 covers 15 residues. V shed 0 bases, J shed 4 bases, and the junction held 6 bases outside the gene matches. The chain's CDR3 is CASSLDPGGGYGYTF. DNA of the CDR3: TGCGCCAGCAGCTTGGATCCAGGGGGTGGCTATGGCTACACCTTC. The whole variable domain, filled in from reference TRBV5-1 and TRBJ1-2, reads KAGVTQTPRYLIKTRGQQVTLSCSPISGHRSVSWYQQTPGQGLQFLFEYFSETQRNKGNFPGRFSGRQFSNSRSEMNVSTLELGDSALYLCASSLDPGGGYGYTFGSGTRLTVV.

This chain joins TRBV12-5 and TRBJ2-7, with 7 bases matching TRBD1. Losses at the gene ends were 4 bases for V and 2 bases for J; bases not matched to a gene: 11. Germline-derived CDR1 and CDR2 are LGHNT and FRNRAP. This CDR3 has 16 amino acids. CDR3 bases: TGTGCTAGTGGTTCGACTACAGGGGATATAACCTACGAGCAGTACTTC. This translates into CASGSTTGDITYEQYF.

The chain has TRBV27 and TRBJ2-6; D remains unclear. The CDR3 covers 16 residues. The germline V and J ends were trimmed by 5 bases and 3 bases, with 14 bases remaining between them. Germline CDR1 and CDR2: MNHEY and SMNVEV (reference sequence). The CDR3 bases are TGTGCCAGCAGTCTACGTCCCTTAAATGGGGCCAACGTCCTGACTTTC. As protein: CASSLRPLNGANVLTF.

The chain is built from TRBV27 and TRBJ1-2; TRBD1 aligns across 10 bases. V gave up 6 bases and J gave up 2 bases; unmatched junction bases: 9. Germline V gene data show CDR1 as MNHEY and CDR2 as SMNVEV (reference sequence). The CDR3 has 16 amino acids. CDR3 loop: CASSHMTGGANYGYTF. For the CDR3, the DNA is TGTGCCAGCAGCCACATGACAGGGGGCGCGAACTATGGCTACACCTTC.

The J gene is TRBJ2-7, the V gene TRBV4-2, with 10 bases matching TRBD2. Trimming removed 0 bases from V and 6 bases from J; junction bases left unmatched: 8. CDR1 is LGHNA, CDR2 YNFKEQ, per germline. This CDR3 is built from 16 residues. Here the CDR3 reads CASSQDFSGGAGEQYF. The CDR3 DNA is TGTGCCAGCAGCCAAGATTTCAGCGGGGGGGCGGGCGAGCAGTACTTC.